The 13 T cell receptor beta chains below were found in one sample sequenced in a study of human T cells and chemical hapten exposure. Time point given: patch test 2, 6 weeks after DPC sensitization. Treatment: therapeutic diphenylcyclopropenone sensitization with weekly scalp DPC. TCRdb itself ran the RACE reads through MiXCR, one entry per CDR3 protein. The data contain about 69,000 distinct CDR3 sequences, about 9.3% of them singletons. Sample: whole blood, taken in connection with sensitization to the hapten diphenylcyclopropenone (DPC). The origin of the receptors is a woman between 45 and 65 years old with alopecia areata. Some clones in this sample may be carry-over from other donors' samples.

This clonotype showed up just a few times. The chain is built from TRBV20-1 and TRBJ1-2; D possibly corresponds to TRBD1 (5 bases). This CDR3 region has 17 residues. Trimming removed 0 bases from V and 1 base from J, with 18 bases in between. Germline V gene sequence: CDR1 DFQATT, CDR2 SNEGSKA (reference sequence). The CDR3 coding sequence is TGCAGTGCTAGAGAAAAGGGGACCATTACGATTAACTATGGCTACACCTTC. This encodes CSAREKGTITINYGYTF.

This clonotype was seen a handful of times. V usage is TRBV30 and J usage is TRBJ2-3; D unresolved. Per germline, CDR1 GTSNPN and CDR2 SVGIG (reference sequence). The CDR3 consists of 14 residues. V lost 0 bases to trimming and J lost 0 bases, with 7 bases between them. The CDR3 spells CAWSVSRSTDTQYF. CDR3 bases: TGTGCCTGGAGTGTATCGCGGAGCACAGATACGCAGTATTTT.

This clonotype was found a few times. The chain has TRBV5-6 and TRBJ2-6; D unclear. V lost 7 bases, J lost 1 base, and 0 bases lay in between. CDR1 SGHDT and CDR2 YYEEEE come from the germline V gene. CDR3 length: 11 residues. The CDR3 bases are TGTGCCAGCTCTGGGGCCAACGTCCTGACTTTC. This translates into CASSGANVLTF.

Comments on this clonotype: Since a much larger clone is just one base distant, this may be a read error. The V and J genes are TRBV29-1 and TRBJ2-3, with 9 positions matching TRBD2. Germline V CDR1 and CDR2: SQVTM, ANQGSEA. This CDR3 has 15 amino acids. J was trimmed by 8 bases and V by 2 bases; bases with no gene match: 11. The CDR3, as DNA: TGCAGCGTTGAAAGCCTAGCGGGATATGGAGGTACGCAGTATTTT. It translates to CSVESLAGYGGTQYF.

This clonotype was observed many times. The V call is TRBV7-6, the J call TRBJ2-2; D uncertain. V gave up 3 bases and J gave up 6 bases, with 17 bases separating them. The CDR3 loop spans 16 amino acids. CDR1 is SGHVS, CDR2 FNYEAQ, per germline. The CDR3 coding sequence is TGTGCCAGCAGCTTCCTTACTACTAACATCGCCGGGGAGCTGTTTTTT. Translating gives CASSFLTTNIAGELFF.

This clonotype was found a few times. The gene calls are TRBV6-6 and TRBJ2-1, with D unresolved. The germline gives CDR1 MNHNY, CDR2 SVGAGI (reference sequence). The CDR3 loop spans 14 amino acids. Trimming took 0 bases from V and 16 from J, leaving 19 bases between them. The CDR3 DNA sequence: TGTGCCAGCAGTTACTCGTCCGCAGTGGAGCTTACTTTCTTC. Translating gives CASSYSSAVELTFF.

This clonotype was counted many times. V usage is TRBV18 and J usage is TRBJ1-3; 10 bases line up with TRBD1. The CDR3 contains 15 residues. Germline V gene data show CDR1 as KGHSH and CDR2 as LQKENI. The J segment lost 3 bases and the V segment lost 4 bases, leaving 3 bases of the junction unmatched. This CDR3 is CASSLGTGDGNTIYF. As DNA, the CDR3 is TGTGCCAGCTCACTTGGGACAGGGGATGGAAACACCATATATTTT.

At least ten counts were recorded for this clonotype. V usage is TRBV10-2 and J usage is TRBJ2-5, with D possibly being TRBD2 (5 bases). The germline CDR1 and CDR2 sequences are WSHSY and SAAADI. With 0 bases removed from V and 4 bases from J, the gap between germline ends came to 12 bases. The CDR3 sequence is 15 residues long. Written as DNA, the CDR3 is TGCGCCAGCAGTGAGTCGGCGGGTCTAGGAGAGACCCAGTACTTC. The encoded protein is CASSESAGLGETQYF.

This clonotype was observed a handful of times. This chain connects TRBV14 to TRBJ1-1, with D unresolved. V was clipped by 2 bases and J by 5 bases, with 12 bases between them. Germline V CDR1 and CDR2: SGHDN, FVKESK. The CDR3 extends over 14 amino acids. The CDR3: CASSQLTSGTEAFF. The CDR3 DNA reads as TGTGCCAGCAGCCAACTCACGTCGGGGACTGAAGCTTTCTTT.

The sample holds many counts of this clonotype. V gene TRBV29-1 combines with J gene TRBJ1-1; 8 bases agree with TRBD1. Germline trimming cut 6 bases from V and 4 bases from J; bases unmatched to any gene: 4. CDR1 and CDR2 (germline): SQVTM, ANQGSEA. The CDR3 extends over 12 amino acids. The CDR3 region is CSVTGVSTEAFF. In DNA form, the CDR3 reads TGCAGCGTGACAGGGGTAAGCACTGAAGCTTTCTTT. Drawing the rest from reference TRBV29-1 and TRBJ1-1, the complete variable domain is SAVISQKPSRDICQRGTSLTIQCQVDSQVTMMFWYRQQPGQSLTLIATANQGSEATYESGFVIDKFPISRPNLTFSTLTVSNMSPEDSSIYLCSVTGVSTEAFFGQGTRLTVV.

This clonotype was detected only a few times. Germline is not matched at one junction end, which may reflect a read error. The chain's CDR3 is CASSLEGLAGVTEQFF. The CDR3 bases are TGTGCTAGCAGCCTTGAGGGACTAGCGGGAGTGACTGAGCAGTTCTTC. The chain couples TRBV7-7 to TRBJ2-1; 14 nucleotides agree with TRBD2. CDR3 size: 16 residues. Germline loops: CDR1 SSHAT, CDR2 FNYEAQ (reference sequence). The whole variable domain, filled in from reference TRBV7-7 and TRBJ2-1, reads GAGVSQSPRYKVTKRGQDVTLRCDPISSHATLYWYQQALGQGPEFLTYFNYEAQPDKSGLPSDRFSAERPEGSISTLTIQRTEQRDSAMYRCASSLEGLAGVTEQFFGPGTRLTVL.

The rearrangement joins TRBV3-1 to TRBJ1-2; the D is unclear. The CDR3 contains 14 residues. Trimming stripped 4 bases from V and 2 bases from J, with 11 bases between. The V gene's germline CDR1 is LGHDT and CDR2 YNNKEL (reference sequence). This CDR3 is CASSREATNYGYTF. The CDR3 region has the DNA TGTGCCAGCAGCCGCGAAGCCACGAACTATGGCTACACCTTC.

This clonotype occurred many times. V usage is TRBV20-1 and J usage is TRBJ2-3, with D perhaps TRBD2 (5 bases). Trimming cost V 5 bases and J 5 bases, with 11 bases left between them. CDR1 and CDR2 (germline): DFQATT, SNEGSKA (reference sequence). The CDR3 covers 12 residues. The CDR3 sequence is CSAAKRIDTQYF. For the CDR3, the DNA is TGCAGTGCTGCGAAGCGGATAGATACGCAGTATTTT.